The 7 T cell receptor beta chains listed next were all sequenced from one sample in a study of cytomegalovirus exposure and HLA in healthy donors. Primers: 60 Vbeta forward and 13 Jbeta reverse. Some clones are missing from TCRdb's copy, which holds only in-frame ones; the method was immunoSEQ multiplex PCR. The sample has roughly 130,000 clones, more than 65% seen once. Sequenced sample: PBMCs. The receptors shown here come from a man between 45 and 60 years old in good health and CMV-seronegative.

The CDR3 DNA reads as TGTGCCTGGAGTGTAAACAGGGGGGGCCACGAGCAGTACTTC. It is translated as CAWSVNRGGHEQYF. The J gene is TRBJ2-7, the V gene TRBV30, with D perhaps matching TRBD1 (8 bases). V lost 0 bases and J 5 bases, leaving 14 bases between the germline ends. This CDR3 is built from 14 residues. In germline, CDR1 is GTSNPN, CDR2 SVGIG (reference sequence).

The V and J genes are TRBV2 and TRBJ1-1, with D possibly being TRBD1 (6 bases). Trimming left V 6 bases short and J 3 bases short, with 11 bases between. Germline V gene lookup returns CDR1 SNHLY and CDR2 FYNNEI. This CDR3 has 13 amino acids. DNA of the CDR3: TGTGCCAGCAGCGGGGGGCCGGACACTGAAGCTTTCTTT. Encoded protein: CASSGGPDTEAFF.

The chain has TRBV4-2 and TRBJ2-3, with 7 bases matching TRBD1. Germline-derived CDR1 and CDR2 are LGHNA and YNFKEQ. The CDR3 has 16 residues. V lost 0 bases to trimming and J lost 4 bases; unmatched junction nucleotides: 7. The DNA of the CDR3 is TGTGCCAGCAGCCAAGAAGGGGGCGTCATCCCAGATACGCAGTATTTT. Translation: CASSQEGGVIPDTQYF.

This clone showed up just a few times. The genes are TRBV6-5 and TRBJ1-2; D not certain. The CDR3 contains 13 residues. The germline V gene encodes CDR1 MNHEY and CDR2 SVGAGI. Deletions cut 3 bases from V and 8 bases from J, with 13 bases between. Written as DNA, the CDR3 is TGTGCCAGCAGTTATATCAAGGGCGGGGGCTACACCTTC. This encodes CASSYIKGGGYTF.

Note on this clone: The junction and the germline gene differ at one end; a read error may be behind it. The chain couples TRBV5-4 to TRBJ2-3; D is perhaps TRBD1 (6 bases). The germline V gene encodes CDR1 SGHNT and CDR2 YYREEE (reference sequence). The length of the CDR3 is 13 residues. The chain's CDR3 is CAGSSARGDTQYF. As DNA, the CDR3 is TGTGCCGGCAGCTCGGCTAGGGGGGATACGCAGTATTTT. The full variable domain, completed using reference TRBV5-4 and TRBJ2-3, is ETGVTQSPTHLIKTRGQQVTLRCSSQSGHNTVSWYQQALGQGPQFIFQYYREEENGRGNFPPRFSGLQFPNYSSELNVNALELDDSALYLCAGSSARGDTQYFGPGTRLTVL.

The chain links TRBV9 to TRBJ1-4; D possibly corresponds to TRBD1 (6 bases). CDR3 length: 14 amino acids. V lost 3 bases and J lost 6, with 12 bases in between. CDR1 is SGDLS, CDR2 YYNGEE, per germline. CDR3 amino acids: CASSGRDNHEKLFF. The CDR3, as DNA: TGTGCCAGCAGCGGCCGGGACAACCATGAAAAACTGTTTTTT.

The CDR3 DNA reads TGTGCCAGCTCTAAAAACTCTCATCACAATGAGCAGTTCTTC. Its protein product is CASSKNSHHNEQFF. The chain employs TRBV6-5 and TRBJ2-1; D ambiguous. V gave up 8 bases and J gave up 5 bases, with 16 bases separating them. CDR3 length: 14 amino acids. Germline V gene lookup returns CDR1 MNHEY and CDR2 SVGAGI.